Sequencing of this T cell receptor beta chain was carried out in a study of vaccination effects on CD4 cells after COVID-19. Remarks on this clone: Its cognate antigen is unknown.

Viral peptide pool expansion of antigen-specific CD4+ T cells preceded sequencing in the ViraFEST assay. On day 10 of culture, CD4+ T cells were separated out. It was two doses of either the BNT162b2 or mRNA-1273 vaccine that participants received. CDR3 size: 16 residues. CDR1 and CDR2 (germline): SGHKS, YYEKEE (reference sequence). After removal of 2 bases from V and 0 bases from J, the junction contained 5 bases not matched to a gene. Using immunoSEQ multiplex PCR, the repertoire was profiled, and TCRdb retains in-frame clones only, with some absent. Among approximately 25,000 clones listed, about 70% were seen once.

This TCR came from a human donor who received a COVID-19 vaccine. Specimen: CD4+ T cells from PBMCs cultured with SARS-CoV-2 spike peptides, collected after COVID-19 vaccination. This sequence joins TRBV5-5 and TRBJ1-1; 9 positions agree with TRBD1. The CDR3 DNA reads TGTGCCAGCAGCTTAGGACAGGGGCGGATGAACACTGAAGCTTTCTTT. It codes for CASSLGQGRMNTEAFF. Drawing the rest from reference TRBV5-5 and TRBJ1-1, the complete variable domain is DAGVTQSPTHLIKTRGQQVTLRCSPISGHKSVSWYQQVLGQGPQFIFQYYEKEERGRGNFPDRFSARQFPNYSSELNVNALLLGDSALYLCASSLGQGRMNTEAFFGQGTRLTVV.